Listed here is a single TCR beta chain. This specimen comes from a study of tumor T cells in aggressive B-cell lymphoma. Per germline, CDR1 SGHTA and CDR2 FQGNSA. This CDR3 region has 16 residues. Generated by immunoSEQ multiplex PCR, the TCRdb table keeps only in-frame clones and is missing some. The sample contains about 5,100 clones, around 94% of which appear only once. This sequence joins TRBV7-2 and TRBJ2-5, with TRBD2 matching 7 bases. The tail of the sequence fits TRBJ2-7 better, so the J call may be wrong. This TCR derives from an adult with diffuse large B cell lymphoma. Sequences were obtained from tumor tissue. The CDR3 loop reads CASSPQWGGGLYEQYF. In DNA form, the CDR3 reads TGTGCCAGCAGCCCCCAATGGGGGGGAGGGCTCTACGAGCAGTACTTC.